The T cell receptor beta chain described here comes from a study of patients and donors after allogeneic stem cell transplantation. TCRdb reprocessed the RT-PCR reads with MiXCR, giving one entry per CDR3 protein. The table records about 72,000 distinct CDR3 sequences, more than 25% of them present only once. There are a few counts of this clonotype. This CDR3 contains 16 residues. Germline-derived CDR1 and CDR2 are MGHRA and YSYEKL. The germline V and J ends were trimmed by 1 base and 7 bases, with 16 bases remaining between them. The source material was blood, either unsorted or a sorted T cell fraction (not recorded which). This rearrangement joins TRBV4-1 to TRBJ1-4; a weak D match, TRBD1 (5 bases). This clonotype was obtained from a human donor who was either an allogeneic HSCT recipient or a stem cell or donor lymphocyte infusion donor (not recorded which). It is not recorded whose cells these are; they may come from a transplant donor. The CDR3 DNA is TGCGCCAGCAGCCAAGCTATGCCGGGAGGGACTGAAAAACTGTTTTTT. Protein: CASSQAMPGGTEKLFF.